Below, one TCR beta chain is given with its context. As yet, its antigen is unknown. The CDR3 has 14 residues. Trimming took off 4 bases at V and 7 bases at J, with 13 bases between the two ends. Of the isolated RNA, all was reverse transcribed, and so the sequenced material was expressed TCRB transcripts. The assay was immunoSEQ multiplex PCR, and TCRdb's table has in-frame clones only and misses some. The sample holds 810,000 or so clones, roughly 17% seen once. The record originates from a study of beta chain features in type 1 diabetes. Notes on the study in general: Among patients, naive, central memory and Treg TCRB repertoires appeared more similar than among healthy donors. Researchers could not determine here whether HLA type influences TCRB rearrangement.

Specimen: naive CD4+ T cells from blood. This clonotype was sampled from a woman aged 18-30 years in good health. The chain recombines TRBV23-1 with TRBJ2-2; no definite D call. TRBV23-1 qualifies as an ORF whose function is uncertain. The CDR3 is CASSPEPTDGELFF. The DNA of the CDR3 is TGCGCCAGCAGTCCTGAGCCTACAGACGGGGAGCTGTTTTTT.